The rows below give T cell receptor beta chains drawn from one sample of a study of PD-1 blockade in classical Hodgkin lymphoma. Profiled with immunoSEQ multiplex PCR; TCRdb holds only in-frame clones, not every one. The sample has around 60,000 clones; 90% to 95% are singletons. The starting material was peripheral blood mononuclear cells (PBMCs), obtained before the fourth cycle of nivolumab. These receptors were obtained from a human donor with classical Hodgkin lymphoma. Each CDR3 is given with its conserved first and last residue. A D gene is named only where the DNA matches it firmly. Clone size appears in some rows only: once, few, many, or a class for an expanded clone.

abundance	j_gene	d_gene	v_gene	CDR3nt	CDR3aa
.	TRBJ2-3	.	TRBV2	TGTGCCAGCAGTGACAGGCTGTGGGATACGCAGTATTTT	CASSDRLWDTQYF
once	TRBJ1-6	.	TRBV7-3	TGTGCCAGCAGCTTAGCCTATAATTCACCCCTCCACTTT	CASSLAYNSPLHF
.	TRBJ2-2	.	TRBV2	TGTGCCAGCAGTGGACTGGGCGGCAGGACCGGGGAGCTGTTTTTT	CASSGLGGRTGELFF
.	TRBJ1-2	.	TRBV25-1	TGTGCCAGCAGTGAATATGGGGACAAGTTCTATGGCTACACCTTC	CASSEYGDKFYGYTF
.	TRBJ2-5	.	TRBV11-2	TGTGCCAGCAGCTTCTGGGGGATGAAAGAGACCCAGTACTTC	CASSFWGMKETQYF
.	TRBJ2-3	.	TRBV7-9	TGTGCCAGCAGCTTAGCGGGGATCACAGATACGCAGTATTTT	CASSLAGITDTQYF
.	TRBJ2-2	.	TRBV5-4	TGTGCCAGCAGCTTCCGGGACACAGCGAACACCGGGGAGCTGTTTTTT	CASSFRDTANTGELFF
.	TRBJ2-6	.	TRBV4-1	TGCGCCAGCAGCTACGGGGGATACTCTGGGGCCAACGTCCTGACTTTC	CASSYGGYSGANVLTF
.	TRBJ2-3	.	TRBV5-4	TGTGCCAGCCAAAGGGAAACTAGCACAGATACGCAGTATTTT	CASQRETSTDTQYF
.	TRBJ1-1	.	TRBV28	TGTGCCAGCAGACTCGGACGGGGTGAAGCTTTCTTT	CASRLGRGEAFF
.	TRBJ1-2	.	TRBV18	TGTGCCAGCTCACCAGGGGGTCCGGGAGACTATGGCTACACCTTC	CASSPGGPGDYGYTF
.	TRBJ2-1	TRBD2	TRBV19	TGTGCCAGTAGTGGACTAGCGGGAATAGGGAATGAGCAGTTCTTC	CASSGLAGIGNEQFF
once	TRBJ2-3	TRBD2	TRBV15	TGTGCCACCAGCAGAGATTTCGGGACTAGCGTAGTTAATACGCAGTATTTT	CATSRDFGTSVVNTQYF
.	TRBJ2-7	.	TRBV5-1	TGCGCCAGCAGCGCGGCCTACGAGCAGTACTTC	CASSAAYEQYF
.	TRBJ1-3	.	TRBV6-1	TGTGCCAGCAGTTTCCACAACTCTGGAAACACCATATATTTT	CASSFHNSGNTIYF
few	TRBJ2-5	TRBD2	TRBV14	TGTGCCAGCAGACCTAGCGGGAGCGGTCAAGAGACCCAGTACTTC	CASRPSGSGQETQYF
.	TRBJ2-3	TRBD2	TRBV7-6	TGTGCCAGCACCGGGGGGGCCGGGGGGCATGCAGATACGCAGTATTTT	CASTGGAGGHADTQYF
.	TRBJ2-5	.	TRBV27	TGTGCCAGCAGTTTAGGGGAGACCCAGTACTTC	CASSLGETQYF
.	TRBJ1-4	TRBD1	TRBV30	TGTGCCTGGACCGGGACAGGCGGCGAAAAACTGTTTTTT	CAWTGTGGEKLFF
.	TRBJ2-7	TRBD2	TRBV28	TGTGCCAGCAGTTTTCCGGCCCTCAGCGGGACTACCGAGACCTACGAGCAGTACTTC	CASSFPALSGTTETYEQYF
once	TRBJ2-3	TRBD2	TRBV29-1	TGCAGCGTTGACGCGACTAGCGGGAGGACTAATACGCAGTATTTT	CSVDATSGRTNTQYF
.	TRBJ1-6	.	TRBV10-3	TGTGCCATCAGTGCCAGGGACAATAATTCACCCCTCCACTTT	CAISARDNNSPLHF
.	TRBJ1-1	.	TRBV14	TGTGCCAGCAGCCAACCCGGGACTTTAAACACTGAAGCTTTCTTT	CASSQPGTLNTEAFF
.	TRBJ2-7	TRBD1	TRBV19	TGTGCCAGTAGTATCACAGGGGGGCACGAGCAGTACTTC	CASSITGGHEQYF
few	TRBJ2-1	.	TRBV18	TGTGCCAGCTCACCCCCAGGGTACAATGAGCAGTTCTTC	CASSPPGYNEQFF
.	TRBJ2-7	TRBD1	TRBV10-3	TGTGCCATCAGTGACGGGACAGGGGGCCACGAGCAGTACTTC	CAISDGTGGHEQYF
.	TRBJ2-7	.	TRBV29-1	TGCAGCGTTGAGGGGGGGCGGGAGCAGTACTTC	CSVEGGREQYF
.	TRBJ2-7	.	TRBV11-2	TGTGCCAGCAGCTTAACACCGACAGGGAGGACCTACGAGCAGTACTTC	CASSLTPTGRTYEQYF
.	TRBJ2-7	.	TRBV5-4	TGTGCCAGCAGCTTGGTTGACAGGTACGAGCAGTACTTC	CASSLVDRYEQYF
few	TRBJ2-2	TRBD1	TRBV28	TGTGCCAGCAGGCGACAGGGCGGCGGGGAGCTGTTTTTT	CASRRQGGGELFF
.	TRBJ1-2	.	TRBV6-1	TGTGCCAGCGATATAGGACAGCACCAATCCTATGGCTACACCTTC	CASDIGQHQSYGYTF
.	TRBJ2-5	.	TRBV5-1	TGCGCCAGCAGCTTTCAAGAGACCCAGTACTTC	CASSFQETQYF
.	TRBJ2-3	.	TRBV5-5	TGTGCCAGCAGCCTCGAGGCATGGGATACGCAGTATTTT	CASSLEAWDTQYF
.	TRBJ2-3	.	TRBV29-1	TGCAGCGTCGGGACGGACTCTAGCACAGATACGCAGTATTTT	CSVGTDSSTDTQYF
.	TRBJ2-3	.	TRBV4-1	TGCGCCAGCAGCCAAGGTCTGGCTCTCACAGATACGCAGTATTTT	CASSQGLALTDTQYF
.	TRBJ2-3	.	TRBV28	TGTGCCAGCAGTTTATTGGCGGGCCGAACGGCGGATACGCAGTATTTT	CASSLLAGRTADTQYF